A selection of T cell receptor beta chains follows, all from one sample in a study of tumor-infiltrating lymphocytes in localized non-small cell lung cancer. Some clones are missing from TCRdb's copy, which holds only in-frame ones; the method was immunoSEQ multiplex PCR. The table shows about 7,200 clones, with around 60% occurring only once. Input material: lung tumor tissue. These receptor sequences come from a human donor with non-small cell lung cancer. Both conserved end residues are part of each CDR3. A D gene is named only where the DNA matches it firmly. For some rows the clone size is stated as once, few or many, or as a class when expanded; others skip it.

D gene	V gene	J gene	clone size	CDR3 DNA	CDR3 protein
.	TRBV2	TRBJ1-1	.	TGTGCCAGCAGTGAAAGGGTGGGTAAAAGAGTTTTCTTT	CASSERVGKRVFF
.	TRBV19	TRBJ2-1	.	TGTGCCAGTAGATGGGTCCCCGCGGGGAGCTCCTACAATGAGCAGTTCTTC	CASRWVPAGSSYNEQFF
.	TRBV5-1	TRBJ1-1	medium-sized	TGCGCCAGCAAGGAAGTGACTATGAACACTGAAGCTTTCTTT	CASKEVTMNTEAFF
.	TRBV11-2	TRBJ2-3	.	TGTGCCAGCAGCTTAGAACAGCCATATACGCAGTATTTT	CASSLEQPYTQYF
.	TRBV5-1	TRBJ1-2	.	TGCGCCAGCAGCTTGGGGGACAACAACTATGGCTACACCTTC	CASSLGDNNYGYTF
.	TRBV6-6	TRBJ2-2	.	TGTGCCAGCAGATGGGACACCGGGGAGCTGTTTTTT	CASRWDTGELFF
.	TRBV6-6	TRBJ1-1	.	TGTGCCAGCAACGACCGAGATTCGAACACTGAAGCTTTCTTT	CASNDRDSNTEAFF
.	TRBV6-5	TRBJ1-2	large	TGTGCCAGCAGACAGGGATGGCTCTATGGCTACACCTTC	CASRQGWLYGYTF
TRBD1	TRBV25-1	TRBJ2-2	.	TGTGCCAGCAGGCGGACAGGGGTCACCGGGGAGCTGTTTTTT	CASRRTGVTGELFF
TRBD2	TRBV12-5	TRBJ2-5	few	TGTGCTAGTGGTCGGGGGGAACTAGCGGGGCGGGAGACCCAGTACTTC	CASGRGELAGRETQYF
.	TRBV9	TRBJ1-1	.	TGTGCCAGCAGCGTAGTGTCGGGGGGCGCCGGAACCACTGAAGCTTTCTTT	CASSVVSGGAGTTEAFF
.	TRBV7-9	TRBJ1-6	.	TGTGCCAGCAGCGCCAATGGGGACGGGTCACCCCTCCACTTT	CASSANGDGSPLHF
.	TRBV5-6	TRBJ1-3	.	TGTGCCAGCAGCCCACAGGGACCTGGAAACACCATATATTTT	CASSPQGPGNTIYF
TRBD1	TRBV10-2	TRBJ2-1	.	TGCGCCAGCAGATCCGGGACAGGGGAGAATGAGCAGTTCTTC	CASRSGTGENEQFF
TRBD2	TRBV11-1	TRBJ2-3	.	TGTGCCAGCAGCCAGGGGCTAGCGGGAGTCACAGATACGCAGTATTTT	CASSQGLAGVTDTQYF
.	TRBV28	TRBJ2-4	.	TGTGCCAGCAGTTTGGGCAGTAAAAACATTCAGTACTTC	CASSLGSKNIQYF
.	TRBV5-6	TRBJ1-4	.	TGTGCCAGCAGCTTGGTAGATCAGAGGGGGAACGAAAAACTGTTTTTT	CASSLVDQRGNEKLFF
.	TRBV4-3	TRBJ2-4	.	TGCGCCAGCAGCCAAGACCAGGGTTTCGCCAAAAACATTCAGTACTTC	CASSQDQGFAKNIQYF
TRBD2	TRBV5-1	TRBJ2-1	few	TGCGCCAGCAGCTCAAACCCCCGGGGGGGGGAGAATGAGCAGTTCTTC	CASSSNPRGGENEQFF
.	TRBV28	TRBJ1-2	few	TGTGCCAGCAGTCCCGGGACACTCTATGGCTACACCTTC	CASSPGTLYGYTF
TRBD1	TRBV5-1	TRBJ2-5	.	TGCGCCAGCAGCTCTCAAGGACAGGGATGGGAGACCCAGTACTTC	CASSSQGQGWETQYF
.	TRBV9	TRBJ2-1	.	TGTGCCAGCAGCGACTCCGCAGGGTTCGTAAATGAGCAGTTCTTC	CASSDSAGFVNEQFF